These 27 T cell receptor beta chains originate from one sample sequenced in a study of OX40 agonist ivuxolimab in advanced cancers. Profiling relied on immunoSEQ multiplex PCR, and the TCRdb table lists in-frame clones only, not all of them. The sample lists about 73,000 clones; around 80% were seen once. Sequenced here: CD4+ or CD8+ T cells sorted from blood, sampled in a trial of the OX40 agonist ivuxolimab. The receptors were gathered from an adult with an advanced solid tumor such as melanoma, head and neck, liver or kidney cancer.

This rearrangement joins TRBV5-5 to TRBJ2-7; D is unresolved. Germline V gene data show CDR1 as SGHKS and CDR2 as YYEKEE (reference sequence). V lost 4 bases, J lost 7 bases, and 21 bases lay in between. The CDR3 runs to 15 residues. CDR3 region: CASSQVVSSSGEQYF. CDR3 sequence (DNA): TGTGCCAGCAGCCAAGTAGTGTCGTCCTCGGGTGAGCAGTACTTC.

This clone occurred once. This chain joins TRBV27 and TRBJ2-3; D possibly corresponds to TRBD2 (5 bases). Germline values: CDR1 MNHEY, CDR2 SMNVEV (reference sequence). The CDR3 sequence is 15 residues long. V was cut by 1 base and J by 1 base, with 9 bases left in between. CDR3 amino acids: CASSLFKRGTDTQYF. For the CDR3, the DNA is TGTGCCAGCAGTTTATTTAAGAGGGGCACAGATACGCAGTATTTT.

The V call is TRBV5-4, the J call TRBJ2-5; D might be TRBD1 (5 bases). This CDR3 region has 15 residues. The germline V and J ends were trimmed by 1 base and 3 bases, with 13 bases remaining between them. Germline loops: CDR1 SGHNT, CDR2 YYREEE (reference sequence). CDR3: CASSLPGRAKETQYF. The CDR3 nucleotides read TGTGCCAGCAGCTTGCCCGGCAGGGCAAAAGAGACCCAGTACTTC. The full variable domain, with the rest looked up from reference TRBV5-4 and TRBJ2-5, is ETGVTQSPTHLIKTRGQQVTLRCSSQSGHNTVSWYQQALGQGPQFIFQYYREEENGRGNFPPRFSGLQFPNYSSELNVNALELDDSALYLCASSLPGRAKETQYFGPGTRLLVL.

The chain links TRBV9 to TRBJ1-6; D not resolved. The CDR3 runs to 14 residues. Trimming cost V 5 bases and J 9 bases, with 15 bases left between them. Germline CDR1 and CDR2: SGDLS and YYNGEE. DNA of the CDR3: TGTGCCAGCAGGCAGAGAGGGTACGGTTCACCCCTCCACTTT. This translates into CASRQRGYGSPLHF.

The chain joins TRBV2 to TRBJ2-3; D might be TRBD1 or TRBD2, each matching 5 bases. CDR3 length: 12 residues. Per germline, CDR1 SNHLY and CDR2 FYNNEI. Between the trimmed V and J ends, which lost 3 bases and 9 bases, there was a span of 10 bases. The CDR3 nucleotides read TGTGCCAGCAGTGAGGGGGTCAGAACGCAGTATTTT. Protein sequence: CASSEGVRTQYF.

V gene TRBV29-1 combines with J gene TRBJ1-1; no firm D call. Germline CDR1 reads SQVTM; CDR2 reads ANQGSEA. The CDR3 sequence is 12 residues long. V lost 4 bases and J 5 bases, leaving 11 bases between the germline ends. CDR3 DNA sequence: TGCAGCGTTGGGCAGAGTGGGACTGAAGCTTTCTTT. It is translated as CSVGQSGTEAFF.

V gene TRBV2 combines with J gene TRBJ2-5, with 10 bases lining up with TRBD2. V was clipped by 3 bases and J by 3 bases; unmatched bases: 22. The CDR3 consists of 21 residues. The germline V gene has CDR1 SNHLY and CDR2 FYNNEI. CDR3 amino acids: CASSDFVGLAGGPARKETQYF. CDR3 sequence (DNA): TGTGCCAGCAGTGATTTCGTCGGATTAGCGGGGGGCCCAGCACGAAAAGAGACCCAGTACTTC.

The V gene is TRBV7-6, the J gene TRBJ2-2; D possibly matches TRBD1 or TRBD2 (5 bases each). V lost 5 bases to trimming and J lost 2 bases, with 12 bases between them. Germline V gene data show CDR1 as SGHVS and CDR2 as FNYEAQ. The CDR3 is 15 residues long. The CDR3 region has the DNA TGTGCCAGCAGCCGGGACGCATTAAACACCGGGGAGCTGTTTTTT. Its translation is CASSRDALNTGELFF.

The V and J genes are TRBV7-7 and TRBJ2-7; possibly TRBD2 for D (6 bases). The CDR3 has 15 residues. Trimming took off 1 base at V and 4 bases at J, with 14 bases between the two ends. Germline V lookup: CDR1 SSHAT, CDR2 FNYEAQ (reference sequence). The DNA of the CDR3 is TGTGCCAGCAGCTTAGGGTATGGCGGGAATTACGAGCAGTACTTC. Protein: CASSLGYGGNYEQYF.

This clone is large. The gene calls are TRBV6-5 and TRBJ2-1, with D perhaps TRBD1 (5 bases). CDR3 length equals 15 residues. Germline CDR1 is MNHEY and CDR2 is SVGAGI. V was clipped by 5 bases and J by 1 base, with 12 bases between them. CDR3 coding DNA: TGTGCCAGCAGTCCCGGACATCCTTCCTACAATGAGCAGTTCTTC. This sequence encodes CASSPGHPSYNEQFF.

The chain uses TRBV30 and TRBJ2-2; D unclear. The V and J ends lost 4 bases and 2 bases respectively, with 8 bases between them. The CDR3 consists of 13 residues. Germline CDR1 and CDR2: GTSNPN and SVGIG (reference sequence). CDR3: CAWTRVNTGELFF. As DNA, the CDR3 is TGTGCCTGGACCCGGGTTAACACCGGGGAGCTGTTTTTT.

This sequence joins TRBV30 and TRBJ1-2, with D tentatively TRBD1 (5 bases). This CDR3 comprises 13 residues. V shed 8 bases and J shed 2 bases, with 15 bases lying between them. Germline V gene lookup returns CDR1 GTSNPN and CDR2 SVGIG (reference sequence). Here the CDR3 DNA reads TGTGCCGCCCCCATGGCAGGGAACTATGGCTACACCTTC. Protein sequence: CAAPMAGNYGYTF.

This chain links TRBV5-1 with TRBJ1-4; D is perhaps TRBD1 (6 bases). This CDR3 contains 14 residues. Germline V gives CDR1 SGHRS, CDR2 YFSETQ. With 6 bases removed from V and 4 bases from J, the gap between germline ends came to 13 bases. In DNA form, the CDR3 reads TGCGCCAGCACCCTAGGGGGTATTAATGAAAAACTGTTTTTT. The encoded protein is CASTLGGINEKLFF.

This chain joins TRBV28 and TRBJ1-4; TRBD1 might be the D (5 bases). CDR1 is MDHEN and CDR2 is SYDVKM in the germline V gene. Trimming cost V 6 bases and J 7 bases, with 9 bases left between them. The CDR3 has 12 residues. CDR3 sequence (DNA): TGTGCCAGCAGATCCAGGGCTGAAAAACTGTTTTTT. Its translation is CASRSRAEKLFF.

The V gene is TRBV7-3, the J gene TRBJ2-1, with D maybe TRBD1 (6 bases). The length of the CDR3 is 15 residues. CDR1 is SGHTA and CDR2 is FQGTGA in the germline V gene. The V end was cut by 8 bases, the J end by 3 bases, with 17 bases between. CDR3 nucleotides: TGTGCCAGCGGTCTTCCGGGACAACACTACAATGAGCAGTTCTTC. Translating it yields CASGLPGQHYNEQFF. The complete variable domain, with remaining parts taken from reference TRBV7-3 and TRBJ2-1, reads GAGVSQTPSNKVTEKGKYVELRCDPISGHTALYWYRQSLGQGPEFLIYFQGTGAADDSGLPNDRFFAVRPEGSVSTLKIQRTERGDSAVYLCASGLPGQHYNEQFFGPGTRLTVL.

The CDR3 here is CASSRGTGELFF. The CDR3 nucleotides read TGTGCCAGCAGCAGAGGCACCGGGGAGCTGTTTTTT. V usage is TRBV7-9 and J usage is TRBJ2-2; D call uncertain. This CDR3 is built from 12 residues. The V end was cut by 5 bases, the J end by 4 bases, with 5 bases between. Looked up from germline, CDR1 is SEHNR and CDR2 is FQNEAQ (reference sequence).

The CDR3 loop is CASSQGTRRDTGELFF. The CDR3 DNA reads TGCGCCAGCAGCCAAGGGACTCGGCGGGACACCGGGGAGCTGTTTTTT. The chain combines TRBV5-1 with TRBJ2-2; D perhaps matches TRBD2 (6 bases). CDR1 is SGHRS and CDR2 is YFSETQ in the germline V gene. The CDR3 totals 16 residues. Between the trimmed V and J ends, which lost 4 bases and 3 bases, there was a span of 16 bases.

The rearrangement joins TRBV29-1 to TRBJ2-7; 8 bases agree with TRBD1. Germline CDR1 is SQVTM and CDR2 is ANQGSEA. The CDR3 sequence is 13 residues long. After removal of 7 bases from V and 0 bases from J, the junction contained 5 bases not matched to a gene. The CDR3 is CSARQGLSYEQYF. In nucleotides, the CDR3 is TGCAGCGCCCGACAGGGGCTCTCCTACGAGCAGTACTTC.

The rearrangement uses TRBV27 and TRBJ2-2; TRBD2 matches 7 bases. The CDR3 spans 15 residues. V lost 5 bases to trimming and J lost 6 bases; unmatched junction nucleotides: 9. Germline V gene data show CDR1 as MNHEY and CDR2 as SMNVEV (reference sequence). CDR3 sequence (DNA): TGTGCCAGCAGTATACCAGCGGCGGGAGCCGGGGAGCTGTTTTTT. Translation gives CASSIPAAGAGELFF.

The chain has TRBV12-5 and TRBJ2-1; 8 bases are shared with TRBD2. V gave up 6 bases and J gave up 6 bases; unmatched junction bases: 13. Germline assignment: CDR1 LGHNT and CDR2 FRNRAP. The CDR3 totals 16 residues. The CDR3 reads CASGTILGLDVNEQFF. The CDR3 DNA sequence: TGTGCTAGTGGAACAATTCTGGGACTAGATGTCAATGAGCAGTTCTTC.

Points on this clone: Other DNA sequences of this sample code for an identical CDR3. The CDR3, as DNA: TGTGCCAGCTCGCCTTTCTCTGGAAACACCATATATTTT. Translation gives CASSPFSGNTIYF. The chain carries TRBV7-2 and TRBJ1-3; D is ambiguous. CDR3 length: 13 residues. Germline V lookup: CDR1 SGHTA, CDR2 FQGNSA. Trimming shortened V by 8 bases and J by 0 bases, and 8 bases separated the two germline ends. Full variable domain (outside the CDR3, taken from reference TRBV7-2 and TRBJ1-3): GAGVSQSPSNKVTEKGKDVELRCDPISGHTALYWYRQSLGQGLEFLIYFQGNSAPDKSGLPSDRFSAERTGGSVSTLTIQRTQQEDSAVYLCASSPFSGNTIYFGEGSWLTVV.

In its sample, this clone was seen once. The rearrangement joins TRBV2 to TRBJ2-3; 8 bases line up with TRBD2. CDR3 length: 17 amino acids. The V segment lost 5 bases and the J segment 2 bases; nucleotides outside the gene matches: 12. CDR1 is SNHLY and CDR2 is FYNNEI in the germline V gene. CDR3 protein: CASSSSGTLSLTDTQYF. The CDR3 nucleotides are TGTGCCAGCAGTAGTAGCGGGACCTTATCCCTCACAGATACGCAGTATTTT.

This clone occurred once. This chain links TRBV19 with TRBJ1-2, with no clear D. Per germline, CDR1 LNHDA and CDR2 SQIVND (reference sequence). The length of the CDR3 is 12 residues. V dropped 4 bases and J dropped 0 bases, with 3 bases sitting between them. This CDR3 reads CASSTTNYGYTF. DNA of the CDR3: TGTGCCAGTAGTACCACTAACTATGGCTACACCTTC.

V gene TRBV6-6 combines with J gene TRBJ1-6, with no clear D. CDR3 size: 13 residues. Trimming removed 5 bases from V and 10 bases from J, with 12 bases in between. Germline V gene data show CDR1 as MNHNY and CDR2 as SVGAGI (reference sequence). In DNA, the CDR3 is TGTGCCAGCAGTGACCAGGATTGGTCACCCCTCCACTTT. It translates to CASSDQDWSPLHF.

This rearrangement joins TRBV5-1 to TRBJ2-7; the match to TRBD2 covers 16 bases. This CDR3 is 18 amino acids long. The J segment lost 2 bases and the V segment lost 4 bases, leaving 9 bases of the junction unmatched. The V gene's germline CDR1 is SGHRS and CDR2 YFSETQ. The CDR3 DNA follows: TGCGCCAGCAGCCCCCGGGGGACTAGCGGGGGGGCGGCCTACGAGCAGTACTTC. As protein: CASSPRGTSGGAAYEQYF.

The chain joins TRBV11-3 to TRBJ1-1; weak D call: TRBD1 (6 bases). V lost 1 base and J lost 0, with 18 bases in between. The CDR3 length is 18 residues. CDR1 SGHNT and CDR2 YENEEA come from the germline V gene. Written as DNA, the CDR3 is TGTGCCAGCAGCTTAGCTCCCGGGACAACTAGAATGAACACTGAAGCTTTCTTT. Its translation is CASSLAPGTTRMNTEAFF.

CDR3 protein: CASSRDITYNEQFF. CDR3 sequence (DNA): TGTGCCAGCAGCCGGGACATTACCTACAATGAGCAGTTCTTC. This chain links TRBV5-5 with TRBJ2-1; weak D call: TRBD1 (6 bases). CDR1 is SGHKS and CDR2 is YYEKEE in the germline V gene (reference sequence). V was clipped by 4 bases and J by 2 bases, with 10 bases between them. CDR3 length equals 14 residues.